These T cell receptor beta chains were read from a single sample in a study of blood T cell repertoires in COVID-19. Here immunoSEQ multiplex PCR was the method, and the copy in TCRdb shows in-frame clones only, minus some. Among more than 100,000 clones listed, over 75% were seen once. Sequenced material: peripheral blood. These receptors originate from a human donor in a cohort sampled during active COVID-19. Each CDR3 is given with its conserved first and last residue. The D gene is left open where the match is weak. Rows give clone size only sometimes, using once, few, many, or a class for an expanded clone.

abundance	d_gene	v_gene	j_gene	CDR3aa	CDR3nt
once	TRBD2	TRBV3-1/TRBV3-2	TRBJ2-7	CASSQYTGGDYEQYF	TGTGCCAGCAGCCAATATACGGGAGGAGACTACGAGCAGTACTTC
NA	TRBD2	TRBV28	TRBJ2-7	CASSPTHLTSGMVYEQYF	TGTGCCAGCAGTCCTACGCACCTGACTAGCGGGATGGTGTACGAGCAGTACTTC
NA	TRBD2	TRBV15	TRBJ2-3	CATSRGFGRAQDTQYF	TGTGCCACCAGCAGAGGGTTCGGGAGGGCCCAAGATACGCAGTATTTT
NA	TRBD2	TRBV5-1	TRBJ2-5	CASSLGGLAIETQYF	TGCGCCAGCAGCTTGGGGGGACTAGCGATTGAGACCCAGTACTTC
few	TRBD1	TRBV5-4	TRBJ1-4	CASSYGQATKSEKLFF	TGTGCCAGCAGCTACGGACAGGCAACCAAGTCTGAAAAACTGTTTTTT
NA	TRBD2	TRBV7-3	TRBJ2-5	CASSLNSAGVETQYF	TGTGCCAGCAGCTTAAACTCGGCGGGAGTAGAGACCCAGTACTTC
NA	TRBD1	TRBV19	TRBJ1-1	CASSIRQGAMNTEAFF	TGTGCCAGTAGTATTAGACAGGGGGCGATGAACACTGAAGCTTTCTTT
once	TRBD2	TRBV19	TRBJ2-5	CASTKGTSEETQYF	TGTGCCAGTACCAAAGGGACTAGCGAAGAGACCCAGTACTTC
NA	TRBD2	TRBV5-5	TRBJ2-4	CASSLESSGGLTAKNIQYF	TGTGCCAGCAGCTTGGAGTCTAGCGGGGGGCTGACAGCCAAAAACATTCAGTACTTC
NA	NA	TRBV29-1	TRBJ2-3	CSVALAGAGTDTQYF	TGCAGCGTTGCACTTGCAGGGGCGGGCACAGATACGCAGTATTTT
NA	TRBD2	TRBV7-9	TRBJ2-5	CASSPPVRAGGETQYF	TGTGCCAGCAGCCCGCCCGTTCGTGCGGGAGGAGAGACCCAGTACTTC
few	NA	TRBV4-2	TRBJ2-2	CASSRGSGAMNTGELFF	TGTGCCAGCAGCCGTGGTAGCGGAGCGATGAACACCGGGGAGCTGTTTTTT
NA	TRBD2	TRBV5-4	TRBJ2-5	CASSLFGLAAQETQYF	TGTGCCAGCAGCTTGTTTGGACTAGCAGCACAAGAGACCCAGTACTTC
NA	NA	TRBV21-1	TRBJ2-5	CASSKPASDETQYF	TGTGCCAGCAGCAAACCGGCTAGTGACGAGACCCAGTACTTC
NA	NA	TRBV5-1	TRBJ1-4	CASSLVLAGKAEKLFF	TGCGCCAGCAGCTTGGTGTTGGCAGGGAAGGCAGAAAAACTGTTTTTT
few	NA	TRBV7-2	TRBJ2-7	CASSTRTATRQQYF	TGTGCCAGCAGCACACGGACAGCCACGCGGCAGCAGTACTTC
NA	NA	TRBV7-8	TRBJ2-2	CASRPYGDHTGELFF	TGTGCCAGCAGACCCTACGGAGACCACACCGGGGAGCTGTTTTTT
NA	NA	TRBV5-1	TRBJ2-1	CASSLNVGGAGNEQFF	TGCGCCAGCAGCTTAAACGTCGGAGGAGCGGGCAATGAGCAGTTCTTC
NA	NA	TRBV5-1	TRBJ2-3	CASSLVPGNTDTQYF	TGCGCCAGCAGCTTGGTGCCAGGGAACACAGATACGCAGTATTTT
NA	NA	TRBV11-3	TRBJ2-5	CASSFEVGETQYF	TGTGCCAGCAGCTTCGAGGTCGGAGAGACCCAGTACTTC
NA	TRBD2	TRBV28	TRBJ2-5	CASSPSSGRGVRETQYF	TGTGCCAGCAGTCCTTCTAGCGGGAGAGGTGTACGTGAGACCCAGTACTTC
NA	NA	TRBV7-2	TRBJ1-6	CASSFEQHNSPLHF	TGTGCCAGCAGCTTCGAACAGCATAATTCACCCCTCCACTTT
NA	NA	TRBV28	TRBJ2-3	CASSSRASVASTDTQYF	TGTGCCAGCAGTTCTCGTGCTAGCGTAGCTAGCACAGATACGCAGTATTTT
NA	NA	TRBV11-1	TRBJ1-2	CASSLNRDGYTF	TGTGCCAGCAGCTTAAACAGGGATGGCTACACCTTC
NA	NA	TRBV6-5	TRBJ1-2	CASSYSRNSDYGYTF	TGTGCCAGCAGTTACTCGAGGAACTCTGACTATGGCTACACCTTC
NA	TRBD1	TRBV7-2	TRBJ2-1	CASSWTGDEYNEQFF	TGTGCCAGCAGCTGGACAGGGGATGAGTACAATGAGCAGTTCTTC
NA	NA	TRBV10-3	TRBJ2-3	CAISATGEGTDTQYF	TGTGCCATCAGTGCGACAGGGGAGGGAACAGATACGCAGTATTTT
NA	TRBD2	TRBV5-1	TRBJ2-3	CASSFMIPGGPDTQYF	TGCGCCAGCAGCTTCATGATACCGGGAGGCCCGGATACGCAGTATTTT
NA	TRBD1	TRBV28	TRBJ2-2	CASGTGVVDTGELFF	TGTGCCAGCGGAACAGGGGTGGTTGACACCGGGGAGCTGTTTTTT
NA	NA	TRBV28	TRBJ1-2	CASSPSGQTADGYTF	TGTGCCAGCAGTCCCTCTGGACAGACAGCGGATGGCTACACCTTC
NA	NA	TRBV5-1	TRBJ2-2	CASSLQPRSEAGELFF	TGCGCCAGCAGCTTGCAACCGCGGTCGGAGGCCGGGGAGCTGTTTTTT
NA	NA	TRBV5-8	TRBJ1-2	CASSFLTETRGYTF	TGTGCCAGCAGCTTCCTGACAGAAACCCGTGGCTACACCTTC
once	NA	TRBV5-5	TRBJ2-7	CAAGIAATYEQYF	TGTGCCGCGGGGATAGCGGCGACCTACGAGCAGTACTTC
NA	TRBD1	TRBV19	TRBJ2-2	CASSTQGIGELFF	TGTGCCAGTAGTACACAGGGGATCGGGGAGCTGTTTTTT
NA	NA	TRBV5-4	TRBJ2-5	CASSSDRDIQETQYF	TGTGCCAGCAGCTCCGACCGGGACATCCAAGAGACCCAGTACTTC
NA	NA	TRBV11-2	TRBJ2-7	CASSLDLGAEQYF	TGTGCCAGCAGCTTAGATCTTGGGGCCGAGCAGTACTTC
NA	TRBD2	TRBV7-2	TRBJ2-1	CASSLQGYLAGIDEQFF	TGTGCCAGCAGCTTACAGGGATACCTAGCGGGAATTGATGAGCAGTTCTTC
NA	NA	TRBV28	TRBJ2-5	CASSSPGRGNQETQYF	TGTGCCAGCAGTTCCCCGGGCAGGGGTAACCAAGAGACCCAGTACTTC
NA	NA	TRBV5-4	TRBJ2-7	CASSLDRSYEQYF	TGTGCCAGCAGCTTGGACAGGAGCTACGAGCAGTACTTC
NA	TRBD2	TRBV27	TRBJ2-1	CASSFRAGSYNEQFF	TGTGCCAGCAGTTTCAGAGCGGGATCCTACAATGAGCAGTTCTTC
NA	NA	TRBV6-5	TRBJ1-6	CASRPPGFINSPLHF	TGTGCCAGCAGACCTCCGGGTTTTATAAATTCACCCCTCCACTTT
NA	TRBD1	TRBV19	TRBJ2-7	CASSMGQFSYEQYF	TGTGCCAGTAGTATGGGACAGTTTTCCTACGAGCAGTACTTC
NA	TRBD1	TRBV5-3	TRBJ1-3	CARSPDRTGNTIYF	TGTGCCAGAAGCCCGGACAGGACTGGAAACACCATATATTTT
NA	TRBD2	TRBV19	TRBJ2-1	CASSRAGDYNEQFF	TGTGCCAGTAGTAGGGCGGGGGACTACAATGAGCAGTTCTTC
NA	NA	TRBV27	TRBJ2-2	CASSAVSGELFF	TGTGCCAGCAGTGCGGTATCAGGGGAGCTGTTTTTT
NA	TRBD1	TRBV9	TRBJ2-2	CASTDRQGNTGELFF	TGTGCCAGCACCGACCGACAGGGCAACACCGGGGAGCTGTTTTTT
NA	TRBD2	TRBV12-5	TRBJ2-3	CASGLSRGGLRVSTDTQYF	TGTGCTAGTGGTTTGTCTCGGGGGGGTCTAAGGGTTAGCACAGATACGCAGTATTTT
NA	TRBD1	TRBV24-1	TRBJ2-2	CATEQGAGELFF	TGTGCCACCGAGCAGGGGGCCGGGGAGCTGTTTTTT
NA	NA	TRBV28	TRBJ2-7	CASGEQGIRYEQYF	TGTGCCAGCGGAGAACAGGGAATCCGATACGAGCAGTACTTC
NA	TRBD1	TRBV13	TRBJ1-4	CASSPGQDIEKLFF	TGTGCCAGCAGCCCCGGACAGGATATTGAAAAACTGTTTTTT
NA	NA	TRBV28	TRBJ1-3	CASSWGEGTGNTIYF	TGTGCCAGCAGTTGGGGGGAGGGGACTGGAAACACCATATATTTT
NA	TRBD1	TRBV28	TRBJ2-7	CASSLSGTGYSYEQYF	TGTGCCAGCAGTTTGTCAGGGACAGGGTACTCCTACGAGCAGTACTTC
NA	NA	TRBV28	TRBJ2-7	CASSLRTGSPYEQYF	TGTGCCAGCAGTTTACGCACCGGTAGCCCCTACGAGCAGTACTTC
NA	TRBD1	TRBV2	TRBJ2-1	CASRGPGQGRSSYNEQFF	TGTGCCAGCAGGGGACCGGGACAGGGTAGAAGCTCCTACAATGAGCAGTTCTTC